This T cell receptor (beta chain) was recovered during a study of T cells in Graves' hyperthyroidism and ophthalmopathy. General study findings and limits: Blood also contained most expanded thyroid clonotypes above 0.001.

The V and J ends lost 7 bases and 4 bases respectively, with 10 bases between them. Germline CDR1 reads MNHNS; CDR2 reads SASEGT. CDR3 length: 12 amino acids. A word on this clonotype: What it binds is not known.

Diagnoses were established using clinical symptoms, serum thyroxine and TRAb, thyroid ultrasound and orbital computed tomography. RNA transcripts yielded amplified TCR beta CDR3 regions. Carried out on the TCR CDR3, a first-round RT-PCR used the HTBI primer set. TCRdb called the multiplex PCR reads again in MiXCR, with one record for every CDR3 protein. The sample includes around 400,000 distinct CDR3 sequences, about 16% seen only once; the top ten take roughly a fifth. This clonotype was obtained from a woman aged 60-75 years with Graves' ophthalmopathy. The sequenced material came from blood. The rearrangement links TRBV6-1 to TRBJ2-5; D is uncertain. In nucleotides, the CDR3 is TGTGCCAGCATTTCGGCAACAGAGACCCAGTACTTC. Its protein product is CASISATETQYF.